This T cell receptor (beta chain) is drawn from a study of blood T cell repertoires in COVID-19. Study processing details: Reference gene primer amplification yielded estimated nucleated cell counts. Sequenced by immunoSEQ multiplex PCR; TCRdb stores in-frame clones only, minus some. Clonal size and the V and J genes are those of that table, whereas D and trimming came from the DNA. Counted here are about 70,000 clones, roughly nine tenths occurring once; the ten biggest clones make up around 4.2%. The CDR3 has 14 amino acids. Germline-derived CDR1 and CDR2 are MDHEN and SYDVKM. J lost 2 bases, V lost 8 bases, and 5 bases had no gene match.

This TCR derives from a man in his 70s with active COVID-19. The rearrangement uses TRBV28 and TRBJ2-1, with 8 bases lining up with TRBD2. The sample was peripheral blood. Here the CDR3 reads CASLGREAYNEQFF. In nucleotides, the CDR3 is TGTGCCAGCCTTGGGCGGGAGGCCTACAATGAGCAGTTCTTC.